The rows below give T cell receptor beta chains drawn from one sample of a study of shared clonotypes between healthy human individuals. Measured with immunoSEQ multiplex PCR; TCRdb has only the in-frame clones, and not every one. The table lists roughly 770,000 clones, roughly 96% of them singletons. The sample consisted of naive CD8+ T cells sorted from blood. The receptor set was obtained from a man aged 30 to 39 in good health. CDR3s include the opening cysteine and the closing phenylalanine or tryptophan. A D gene is named only where the DNA matches it firmly. Clone size is given for some rows only: seen once, a few or many times, or a class if the clone is expanded.

v_gene: TRBV28
abundance: .
j_gene: TRBJ1-2
d_gene: .
len: 13
CDR3aa: CASSGAGTYGYTF
CDR3nt: TGTGCCAGCAGTGGAGCGGGGACCTATGGCTACACCTTC

v_gene: TRBV27
abundance: .
j_gene: TRBJ2-3
d_gene: TRBD1
len: 15
CDR3aa: CASSSGTGGSDTQYF
CDR3nt: TGTGCCAGCAGTTCCGGGACAGGGGGTTCAGATACGCAGTATTTT

v_gene: TRBV7-3
abundance: .
j_gene: TRBJ2-7
d_gene: TRBD2
len: 15
CDR3aa: CASSLIAGEAYEQYF
CDR3nt: TGTGCCAGCAGCTTAATAGCGGGAGAGGCCTACGAGCAGTACTTC

v_gene: TRBV15
abundance: .
j_gene: TRBJ2-3
d_gene: .
len: 15
CDR3aa: CATSSNRDPTDTQYF
CDR3nt: TGTGCCACCAGCAGCAACAGGGACCCCACAGATACGCAGTATTTT

v_gene: TRBV6-5
abundance: .
j_gene: TRBJ2-1
d_gene: .
len: 13
CDR3aa: CASSYTEANEQFF
CDR3nt: TGTGCCAGCAGTTACACGGAAGCGAATGAGCAGTTCTTC

v_gene: TRBV4-2
abundance: .
j_gene: TRBJ2-1
d_gene: TRBD1
len: 14
CDR3aa: CASGTKQGYNEQFF
CDR3nt: TGTGCCAGCGGGACCAAACAGGGGTACAATGAGCAGTTCTTC

v_gene: TRBV9
abundance: .
j_gene: TRBJ2-3
d_gene: TRBD2
len: 16
CDR3aa: CASSVSGRASTDTQYF
CDR3nt: TGTGCCAGCAGCGTTAGCGGGAGGGCTAGCACAGATACGCAGTATTTT

v_gene: TRBV4-1
abundance: .
j_gene: TRBJ2-5
d_gene: .
len: 14
CDR3aa: CASSLGSREETQYF
CDR3nt: TGCGCCAGCAGCCTCGGGAGTAGGGAAGAGACCCAGTACTTC

v_gene: TRBV4-2
abundance: .
j_gene: TRBJ2-7
d_gene: TRBD2
len: 19
CDR3aa: CASSPLAGPSGGPWGEQYF
CDR3nt: TGTGCCAGCAGCCCCCTCGCAGGGCCTAGCGGGGGCCCCTGGGGGGAGCAGTACTTC

v_gene: TRBV2
abundance: .
j_gene: TRBJ2-7
d_gene: TRBD2
len: 15
CDR3aa: CASSEGSLAVYEQYF
CDR3nt: TGTGCCAGCAGTGAAGGGAGTCTAGCGGTGTACGAGCAGTACTTC

v_gene: TRBV11-2
abundance: once
j_gene: TRBJ2-1
d_gene: TRBD2
len: 17
CDR3aa: CASSLDASGIWYNEQFF
CDR3nt: TGTGCCAGCAGCTTAGATGCTAGCGGGATTTGGTACAATGAGCAGTTCTTC

v_gene: TRBV10-2
abundance: .
j_gene: TRBJ1-1
d_gene: .
len: 15
CDR3aa: CASSESGGLVTEAFF
CDR3nt: TGCGCCAGCAGTGAGTCGGGGGGGCTGGTCACTGAAGCTTTCTTT

v_gene: TRBV7-9
abundance: .
j_gene: TRBJ2-1
d_gene: .
len: 15
CDR3aa: CASSLVGSSYNEQFF
CDR3nt: TGTGCCAGCAGCTTAGTCGGGAGCTCCTACAATGAGCAGTTCTTC

v_gene: TRBV7-2
abundance: .
j_gene: TRBJ2-7
d_gene: .
len: 15
CDR3aa: CASSVKQGTSREQYF
CDR3nt: TGTGCCAGCAGCGTAAAACAGGGCACCTCGCGCGAGCAGTACTTC

v_gene: TRBV6-5
abundance: .
j_gene: TRBJ2-4
d_gene: .
len: 14
CDR3aa: CASSFSGSQNIQYF
CDR3nt: TGTGCCAGCAGTTTCAGCGGCTCCCAAAACATTCAGTACTTC

v_gene: TRBV27
abundance: .
j_gene: TRBJ1-5
d_gene: .
len: 15
CDR3aa: CASSFFRGGNQPQHF
CDR3nt: TGTGCCAGCAGTTTTTTCAGGGGAGGCAATCAGCCCCAGCATTTT

v_gene: TRBV7-9
abundance: once
j_gene: TRBJ2-7
d_gene: TRBD1
len: 14
CDR3aa: CASSLTGVHYEQYF
CDR3nt: TGTGCCAGCAGCTTAACAGGGGTCCACTACGAGCAGTACTTC

v_gene: TRBV7-7
abundance: .
j_gene: TRBJ2-1
d_gene: TRBD2
len: 17
CDR3aa: CASSPSPLAGGWNEQFF
CDR3nt: TGTGCCAGCAGCCCTAGCCCGCTAGCGGGAGGTTGGAATGAGCAGTTCTTC

v_gene: TRBV7-9
abundance: .
j_gene: TRBJ2-7
d_gene: .
len: 15
CDR3aa: CASSLGRTGSYEQYF
CDR3nt: TGTGCCAGCAGCTTAGGTAGGACGGGATCCTACGAGCAGTACTTC

v_gene: TRBV2
abundance: .
j_gene: TRBJ2-1
d_gene: .
len: 12
CDR3aa: CACKSSYNEQFF
CDR3nt: TGTGCGTGCAAGAGCTCCTACAATGAGCAGTTCTTC

v_gene: TRBV11-2
abundance: .
j_gene: TRBJ2-7
d_gene: TRBD2
len: 16
CDR3aa: CASRGGTSGRIYEQYF
CDR3nt: TGTGCCAGCAGGGGCGGGACTAGCGGGAGAATCTACGAGCAGTACTTC

v_gene: TRBV28
abundance: .
j_gene: TRBJ1-1
d_gene: .
len: 14
CDR3aa: CASSFEDLNTEAFF
CDR3nt: TGTGCCAGCAGTTTCGAAGATCTGAACACTGAAGCTTTCTTT

v_gene: TRBV29-1
abundance: .
j_gene: TRBJ2-5
d_gene: TRBD2
len: 16
CDR3aa: CSVEWATSGFQETQYF
CDR3nt: TGCAGCGTTGAATGGGCGACTAGCGGGTTCCAAGAGACCCAGTACTTC

v_gene: TRBV5-8
abundance: .
j_gene: TRBJ2-7
d_gene: TRBD1
len: 15
CDR3aa: CASTRSGQANAEQYF
CDR3nt: TGTGCCAGCACCCGATCTGGACAGGCGAATGCCGAGCAGTACTTC

v_gene: TRBV28
abundance: .
j_gene: TRBJ2-7
d_gene: .
len: 14
CDR3aa: CASSLAGTLGEQYF
CDR3nt: TGTGCCAGCAGTTTGGCCGGGACCCTCGGCGAGCAGTACTTC

v_gene: TRBV29-1
abundance: .
j_gene: TRBJ2-7
d_gene: TRBD1
len: 15
CDR3aa: CSVELTGGRLDEQYF
CDR3nt: TGCAGCGTTGAACTGACAGGGGGAAGGCTCGACGAGCAGTACTTC

v_gene: TRBV6-1
abundance: .
j_gene: TRBJ1-1
d_gene: .
len: 12
CDR3aa: CASNDLIPEAFF
CDR3nt: TGTGCCAGCAATGATCTTATACCGGAAGCTTTCTTT

v_gene: TRBV10-2
abundance: .
j_gene: TRBJ1-5
d_gene: .
len: 15
CDR3aa: CASSPTATIGQPQHF
CDR3nt: TGCGCCAGCAGTCCGACAGCAACAATAGGTCAGCCCCAGCATTTT

v_gene: TRBV20-1
abundance: .
j_gene: TRBJ2-7
d_gene: .
len: 11
CDR3aa: CSAPNTGEQYF
CDR3nt: TGCAGTGCCCCGAACACGGGAGAGCAGTACTTC